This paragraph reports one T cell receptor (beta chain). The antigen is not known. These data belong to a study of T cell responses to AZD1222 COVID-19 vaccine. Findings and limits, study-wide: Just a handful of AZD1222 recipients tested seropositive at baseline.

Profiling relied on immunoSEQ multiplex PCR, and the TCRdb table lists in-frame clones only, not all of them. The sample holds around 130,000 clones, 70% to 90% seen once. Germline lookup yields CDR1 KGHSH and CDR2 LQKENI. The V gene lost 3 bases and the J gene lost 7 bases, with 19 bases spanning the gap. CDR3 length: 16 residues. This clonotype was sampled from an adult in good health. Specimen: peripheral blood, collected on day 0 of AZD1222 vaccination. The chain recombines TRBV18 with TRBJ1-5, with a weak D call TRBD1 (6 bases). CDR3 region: CASSPVRGRGGQPQHF. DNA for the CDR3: TGTGCCAGCTCACCTGTGCGGGGTCGAGGGGGACAGCCCCAGCATTTT.